This is a list of T cell receptor beta chains from one sample in a study of identical twins. Each CDR3 protein gets one entry after TCRdb re-called the 5' RACE reads with MiXCR. The sample lists under 300,000 distinct CDR3 sequences, 11% to 15% seen once, with approximately 10% in the top ten. Sequenced: memory (CD45RO+) T cells sorted from blood. The source of these receptors is a woman younger than 30 in good health. Each CDR3 is given with its conserved first and last residue. Each record gives: V gene, J gene, CDR3 protein.

>TRBV20-1|TRBJ2-1
CSATRLAGTSSYNEQFF
>TRBV6-5|TRBJ1-6
CASSYLRGQGNSPLHF
>TRBV5-1|TRBJ1-1
CASSWVGKDTEAFF
>TRBV7-6|TRBJ2-7
CASSSDAGTGTYEQYF
>TRBV7-9|TRBJ2-2
CASSPSGATGELFF
>TRBV5-1|TRBJ2-2
CASSLEPHTGELFF
>TRBV3-1|TRBJ2-3
CASSQDNAGGARDTQYF
>TRBV20-1|TRBJ1-1
CSAEKKTEAFF
>TRBV11-2|TRBJ2-1
CASSPSGIYNEQFF
>TRBV27|TRBJ2-5
CASSPRPGQNFQETQYF
>TRBV18|TRBJ2-3
CASSHDRTETDTQYF
>TRBV13|TRBJ2-7
CASSFTTF
>TRBV3-1|TRBJ1-5
CASSQGSRSNQPQHF
>TRBV6-2/TRBV6-3|TRBJ2-1
CASIPAGTYNEQFF
>TRBV19|TRBJ2-7
CASSIGGSAYEQYF
>TRBV7-9|TRBJ1-1
CASSLGFAGTEAFF
>TRBV5-1|TRBJ1-1
CASSLSLNTEAFF
>TRBV12-3/TRBV12-4|TRBJ2-7
CASSSSTYEQYF
>TRBV5-1|TRBJ2-5
CASSLYGPGETQYF
>TRBV10-2|TRBJ2-2
CASSERREGVKTGELFF
>TRBV4-3|TRBJ2-7
CASSQEPRAYEQYF
>TRBV5-1|TRBJ2-1
CASRELAGAHNEQFF
>TRBV20-1|TRBJ2-3
CSAQHGTTDTQYF
>TRBV7-9|TRBJ2-7
CASSYGTQGYEQYF
>TRBV6-5|TRBJ1-1
CASSYSTGGGTEAFF
>TRBV9|TRBJ2-1
CASSPLGRYYNEQFF
>TRBV20-1|TRBJ2-1
CSAIRSRGIKNEQFF
>TRBV5-1|TRBJ1-1
CASSQFSSLGTEAFF
>TRBV15|TRBJ2-7
CATSRQGGIGEQYF